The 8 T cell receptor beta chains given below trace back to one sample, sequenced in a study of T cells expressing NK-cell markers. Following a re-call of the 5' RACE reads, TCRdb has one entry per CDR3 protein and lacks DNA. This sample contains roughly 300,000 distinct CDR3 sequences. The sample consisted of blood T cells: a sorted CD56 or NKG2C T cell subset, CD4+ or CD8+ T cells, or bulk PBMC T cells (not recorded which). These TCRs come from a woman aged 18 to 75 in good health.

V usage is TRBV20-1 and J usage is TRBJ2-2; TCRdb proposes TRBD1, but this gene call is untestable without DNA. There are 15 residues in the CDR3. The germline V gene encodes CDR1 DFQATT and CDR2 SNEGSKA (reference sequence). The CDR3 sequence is CSAPVGGRGTGELFF.

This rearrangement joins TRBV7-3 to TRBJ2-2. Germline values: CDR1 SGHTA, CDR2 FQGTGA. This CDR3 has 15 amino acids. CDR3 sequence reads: CASSLRTGSTGELFF.

Here the CDR3 reads CASSLTTNNEQFF. The chain links TRBV7-9 to TRBJ2-1. From germline, CDR1 is SEHNR and CDR2 FQNEAQ (reference sequence). The CDR3 is 13 residues long.

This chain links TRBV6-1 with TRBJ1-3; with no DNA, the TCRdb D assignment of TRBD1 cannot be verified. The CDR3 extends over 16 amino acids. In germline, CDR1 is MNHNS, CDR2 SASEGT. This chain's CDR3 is CASSDNGQSIGNTIYF.

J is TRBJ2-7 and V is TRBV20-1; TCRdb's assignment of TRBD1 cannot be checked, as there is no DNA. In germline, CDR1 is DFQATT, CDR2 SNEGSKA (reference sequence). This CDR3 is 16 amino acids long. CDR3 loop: CSASGTSAGLSYEQYF.

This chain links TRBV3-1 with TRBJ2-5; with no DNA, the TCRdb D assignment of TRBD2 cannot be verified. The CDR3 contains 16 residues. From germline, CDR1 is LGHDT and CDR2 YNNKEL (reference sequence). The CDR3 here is CASSQGVGLWKETQYF.

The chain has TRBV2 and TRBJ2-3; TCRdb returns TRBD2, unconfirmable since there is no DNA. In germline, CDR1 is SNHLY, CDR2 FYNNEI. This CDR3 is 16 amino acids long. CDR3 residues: CASSTSGGALTDTQYF.

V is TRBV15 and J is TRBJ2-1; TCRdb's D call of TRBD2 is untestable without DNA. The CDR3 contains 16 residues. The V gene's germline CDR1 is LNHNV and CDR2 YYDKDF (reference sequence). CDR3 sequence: CATSRDLGEGYNEQFF.